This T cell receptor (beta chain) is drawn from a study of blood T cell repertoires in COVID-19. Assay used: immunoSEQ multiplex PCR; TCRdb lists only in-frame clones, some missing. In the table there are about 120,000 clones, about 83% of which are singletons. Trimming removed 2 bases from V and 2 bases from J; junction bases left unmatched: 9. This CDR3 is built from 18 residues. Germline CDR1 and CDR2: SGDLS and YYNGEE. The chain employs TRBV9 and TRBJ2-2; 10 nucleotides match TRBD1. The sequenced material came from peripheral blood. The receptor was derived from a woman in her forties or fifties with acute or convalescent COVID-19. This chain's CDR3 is CASSVDRGPSINTGELFF. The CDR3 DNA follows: TGTGCCAGCAGCGTTGACAGGGGGCCATCAATTAACACCGGGGAGCTGTTTTTT.